These 18 T cell receptor beta chains originate from one sample sequenced in a study of a mutant IDH1 vaccine in newly diagnosed glioma. The table came from immunoSEQ multiplex PCR; TCRdb's copy has only in-frame clones and leaves some out. The sample carries tens of thousands of clones, approximately 75% recorded once. Time point described: week 47, end of study. Every vaccine dose comprised 300 ug of mutant IDH1 20-mer peptide plus topical imiquimod. No cognate antigen is known for these TCRs. The source was PBMCs, collected from a glioma patient whose treatment included an IDH1 peptide vaccine. The receptors were sampled from a man aged 35 to 55 with glioma.

V and J are TRBV5-1 and TRBJ2-1; D gene unclear. V lost 0 bases to trimming and J lost 10 bases, with 11 bases between them. This CDR3 is 13 amino acids long. Germline V lookup: CDR1 SGHRS, CDR2 YFSETQ. The CDR3 bases are TGCGCCAGCAGCTTGGACTACGTGGACGAGCAGTTCTTC. Translating gives CASSLDYVDEQFF.

The genes are TRBV5-1 and TRBJ1-5, with 10 bases fitting TRBD1. The CDR3 runs to 17 residues. After removal of 0 bases from V and 2 bases from J, the junction contained 5 bases not matched to a gene. Germline V gene sequence: CDR1 SGHRS, CDR2 YFSETQ. The CDR3 coding sequence is TGCGCCAGCAGCTTGGGGACCGGGACAGGGGGCAATCAGCCCCAGCATTTT. Its protein product is CASSLGTGTGGNQPQHF.

The chain couples TRBV6-1 to TRBJ1-2; D may be TRBD1 (6 bases). The CDR3 has 14 residues. V was shortened by 3 bases and J by 7 bases, with 15 bases between the two germline ends. The germline gives CDR1 MNHNS, CDR2 SASEGT. The CDR3 DNA follows: TGTGCCAGCAGTGATAATAGGGGGTATGGTGGCTACACCTTC. It encodes CASSDNRGYGGYTF.

This rearrangement joins TRBV6-5 to TRBJ2-7; D might be TRBD1 (6 bases). The CDR3 runs 12 residues. The germline gives CDR1 MNHEY, CDR2 SVGAGI. Trimming removed 6 bases at V and 4 bases at J, with 10 bases between. CDR3 in amino acids: CASSLDRYEQYF. In nucleotides, the CDR3 is TGTGCCAGCAGCCTGGACAGATACGAGCAGTACTTC.

This chain connects TRBV30 to TRBJ2-7; weak D call: TRBD1 (6 bases). Per germline, CDR1 GTSNPN and CDR2 SVGIG (reference sequence). The V and J ends lost 4 bases and 1 base respectively, with 14 bases between them. The length of the CDR3 is 14 residues. The DNA of the CDR3 is TGTGCCTGGAATCCAGGGGTCGGGTCCTACGAGCAGTACTTC. Protein sequence: CAWNPGVGSYEQYF.

CDR3 region: CASSPPGAGNYGYTF. In DNA, the CDR3 is TGTGCCAGCAGTCCTCCGGGGGCGGGCAACTATGGCTACACCTTC. V is TRBV28 and J is TRBJ1-2, with D maybe TRBD1 (6 bases). The CDR3 sequence is 15 residues long. CDR1 and CDR2 from the germline V gene are MDHEN and SYDVKM. V lost 5 bases, J lost 2 bases, and 15 bases lay in between.

This chain links TRBV4-3 with TRBJ2-5; either TRBD1 or TRBD2 may supply D (6 bases each). The CDR3 extends over 14 amino acids. Per germline, CDR1 LGHNA and CDR2 YSLEER. Trimming removed 1 base from V and 5 bases from J, with 11 bases in between. The CDR3 DNA reads TGCGCCAGCAGCCAAGTTAGGGGGAGGGAGACCCAGTACTTC. It is translated as CASSQVRGRETQYF.

The V call is TRBV6-1, the J call TRBJ1-5, with D unclear. The V and J ends lost 1 base and 0 bases respectively, with 7 bases between them. The CDR3 has 15 amino acids. Looked up from germline, CDR1 is MNHNS and CDR2 is SASEGT. Here the CDR3 DNA reads TGTGCCAGCAGTGAAGAGGACCTTAGCAATCAGCCCCAGCATTTT. Its protein is CASSEEDLSNQPQHF.

This rearrangement joins TRBV7-2 to TRBJ1-2; 9 bases line up with TRBD1. Germline V gene lookup returns CDR1 SGHTA and CDR2 FQGNSA. Unmatched junction bases numbered 6, after V lost 6 bases and J lost 4 bases. The CDR3 contains 14 residues. CDR3 nucleotide sequence: TGTGCCAGCAGGACAGGGGGTTCGGGCTATGGCTACACCTTC. Amino acid sequence: CASRTGGSGYGYTF. Variable domain in full (rest from reference TRBV7-2 and TRBJ1-2): GAGVSQSPSNKVTEKGKDVELRCDPISGHTALYWYRQSLGQGLEFLIYFQGNSAPDKSGLPSDRFSAERTGGSVSTLTIQRTQQEDSAVYLCASRTGGSGYGYTFGSGTRLTVV.

This chain joins TRBV25-1 and TRBJ2-1; 10 nucleotides align to TRBD1. The CDR3 totals 13 residues. The germline gives CDR1 MGHDK, CDR2 SYGVNS. The V and J ends lost 8 bases and 7 bases, in that order; junction bases with no gene match: 5. The CDR3 region is CASQTGGENEQFF. CDR3 DNA: TGTGCCAGCCAGACAGGGGGCGAAAATGAGCAGTTCTTC.

The chain has TRBV7-2 and TRBJ2-3, with D perhaps TRBD1 (5 bases). CDR1 and CDR2 (germline): SGHTA, FQGNSA. The CDR3 contains 16 residues. Trimming removed 5 bases from V and 4 bases from J, with 19 bases in between. The CDR3 reads CASSTPSRAPPDTQYF. CDR3 nucleotide sequence: TGTGCCAGCAGCACCCCGAGCAGGGCCCCCCCAGATACGCAGTATTTT. The full variable domain, in which reference TRBV7-2 and TRBJ2-3 provide the parts outside the CDR3, is GAGVSQSPSNKVTEKGKDVELRCDPISGHTALYWYRQSLGQGLEFLIYFQGNSAPDKSGLPSDRFSAERTGGSVSTLTIQRTQQEDSAVYLCASSTPSRAPPDTQYFGPGTRLTVL.

The rearrangement links TRBV19 to TRBJ1-1, with a weak D call TRBD1 (6 bases). The CDR3 sequence is 14 residues long. Germline CDR1 LNHDA, CDR2 SQIVND (reference sequence). V shed 8 bases and J shed 5 bases, with 18 bases lying between them. Written as DNA, the CDR3 is TGTGCCAGTGCCCTAACGGGGGGGCCAACTGAAGCTTTCTTT. Its protein is CASALTGGPTEAFF.

The V and J genes are TRBV12-5 and TRBJ1-5; the D is unclear. Deletions cut 2 bases from V and 4 bases from J, with 15 bases between. The CDR3 sequence is 16 residues long. Germline CDR1 is LGHNT and CDR2 is FRNRAP. CDR3 DNA: TGTGCTAGTGGTTTGTTTTCGGGGTTGGGGAATCAGCCCCAGCATTTT. As protein: CASGLFSGLGNQPQHF. The full variable domain, with the rest looked up from reference TRBV12-5 and TRBJ1-5, is DARVTQTPRHKVTEMGQEVTMRCQPILGHNTVFWYRQTMMQGLELLAYFRNRAPLDDSGMPKDRFSAEMPDATLATLKIQPSEPRDSAVYFCASGLFSGLGNQPQHFGDGTRLSIL.

The chain recombines TRBV10-3 with TRBJ2-1; 10 bases fit TRBD1. The ends lost 4 bases at V and 7 bases at J; junction bases unmatched: 13. Per the germline V gene, CDR1 is ENHRY and CDR2 is SYGVKD. CDR3 size: 17 residues. This CDR3 reads CAISASSKLGQGNEQFF. The DNA of the CDR3 is TGTGCCATCAGTGCCAGTTCCAAGTTGGGACAGGGGAATGAGCAGTTCTTC.

The V gene is TRBV6-1, the J gene TRBJ2-1; 10 positions agree with TRBD2. Germline V gene data show CDR1 as MNHNS and CDR2 as SASEGT. J lost 2 bases, V lost 6 bases, and 4 bases had no gene match. The CDR3 runs 15 residues. The CDR3 reads CASRIAGGTYNEQFF. The CDR3, as DNA: TGTGCCAGCAGAATAGCGGGGGGCACCTACAATGAGCAGTTCTTC.

The genes are TRBV5-1 and TRBJ2-7; D remains ambiguous. The CDR3 spans 13 residues. Germline CDR1 SGHRS, CDR2 YFSETQ. Trimming removed 2 bases from V and 6 bases from J, with 12 bases in between. The CDR3 here is CASSLKSETEQYF. The CDR3 DNA sequence: TGCGCCAGCAGCTTAAAATCGGAAACCGAGCAGTACTTC.

This clone was seen ten or more times. The chain has TRBV6-1 and TRBJ1-5; the D gene is possibly TRBD1 (5 bases). V dropped 3 bases and J dropped 6 bases, with 12 bases sitting between them. Germline V CDR1 and CDR2: MNHNS, SASEGT. The CDR3 consists of 14 residues. The CDR3 here is CASSEVGVVQPQHF. The CDR3 DNA reads TGTGCCAGCAGTGAGGTAGGGGTTGTTCAGCCCCAGCATTTT.

The chain employs TRBV7-2 and TRBJ1-5; a weak D match, TRBD1 (5 bases). The length of the CDR3 is 13 residues. Germline-derived CDR1 and CDR2 are SGHTA and FQGNSA. The V end lost 1 base, the J end lost 9 bases, and 10 bases lay between the germline ends. The CDR3 sequence is CASSLDRPGPQHF. CDR3 bases: TGTGCCAGCAGCTTAGACAGGCCAGGGCCCCAGCATTTT.